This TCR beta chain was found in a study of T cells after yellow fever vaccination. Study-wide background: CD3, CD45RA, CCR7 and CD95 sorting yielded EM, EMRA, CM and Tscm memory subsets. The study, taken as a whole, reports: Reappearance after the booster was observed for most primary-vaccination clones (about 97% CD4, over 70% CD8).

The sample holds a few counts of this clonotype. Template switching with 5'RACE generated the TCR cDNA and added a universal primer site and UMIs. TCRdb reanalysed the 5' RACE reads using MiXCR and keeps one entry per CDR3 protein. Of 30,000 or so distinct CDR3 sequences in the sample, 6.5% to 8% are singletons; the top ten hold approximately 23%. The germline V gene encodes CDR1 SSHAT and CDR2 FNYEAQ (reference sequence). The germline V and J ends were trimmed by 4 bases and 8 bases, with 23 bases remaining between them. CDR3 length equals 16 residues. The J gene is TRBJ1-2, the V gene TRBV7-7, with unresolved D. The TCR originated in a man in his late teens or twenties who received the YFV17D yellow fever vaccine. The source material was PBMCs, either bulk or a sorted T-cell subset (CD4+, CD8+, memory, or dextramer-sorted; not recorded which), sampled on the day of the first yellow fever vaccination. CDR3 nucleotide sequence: TGTGCCAGCAGCTCAGGACTCAAGCTACAAGCAAAGGGCTACACCTTC. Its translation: CASSSGLKLQAKGYTF.